These 25 T cell receptor beta chains share one sample of origin, sequenced in a study of CD8 T cells in Susac syndrome. Random hexamers primed reverse transcription of roughly 0.5 to 1 ug RNA. TCRdb reprocessed the immunoSEQ multiplex PCR reads with MiXCR, giving one entry per CDR3 protein. Of approximately 210,000 distinct CDR3 sequences listed, 95% are singletons. Sequencing used CD4+ T cells from PBMCs. The receptor set was obtained from a human donor with multiple sclerosis.

This clonotype has only one observation. V usage is TRBV5-1 and J usage is TRBJ2-7; D is perhaps TRBD1 or TRBD2 (5 bases each). V dropped 0 bases and J dropped 5 bases, with 15 bases sitting between them. Germline V gene data show CDR1 as SGHRS and CDR2 as YFSETQ. This CDR3 contains 15 residues. The CDR3 sequence: CASSLEAGTPHEQYF. CDR3 coding DNA: TGCGCCAGCAGCTTGGAAGCCGGGACCCCCCACGAGCAGTACTTC. Supplemented by reference TRBV5-1 and TRBJ2-7, the full variable domain reads KAGVTQTPRYLIKTRGQQVTLSCSPISGHRSVSWYQQTPGQGLQFLFEYFSETQRNKGNFPGRFSGRQFSNSRSEMNVSTLELGDSALYLCASSLEAGTPHEQYFGPGTRLTVT.

The chain recombines TRBV12-3 or TRBV12-4 with TRBJ1-1; D might be TRBD1 (5 bases). CDR3 size: 17 residues. V was trimmed by 0 bases and J by 0 bases, leaving 14 bases between them. DNA for the CDR3: TGTGCCAGCAGTTTAGCGCTTGGGGGGGACCTGAACACTGAAGCTTTCTTT. It encodes CASSLALGGDLNTEAFF.

This clonotype has only one observation. DNA for the CDR3: TGCAGTGCCGTAAGACGGGACGGAGGACGGTGGCAGTACTTC. Amino acids: CSAVRRDGGRWQYF. This chain connects TRBV20-1 to TRBJ2-7; D possibly uses TRBD1 or TRBD2 (5 bases each). V dropped 6 bases and J dropped 9 bases, with 24 bases sitting between them. Per germline, CDR1 DFQATT and CDR2 SNEGSKA (reference sequence). This CDR3 is 14 amino acids long.

V usage is TRBV11-2 and J usage is TRBJ2-2; D may be TRBD1 (6 bases). CDR3 length: 13 amino acids. Germline CDR1 SGHAT, CDR2 FQNNGV. V lost 5 bases and J 6 bases, leaving 10 bases between the germline ends. CDR3 residues: CASSPHRAGELFF. Here the CDR3 DNA reads TGTGCCAGCAGCCCCCACAGGGCCGGGGAGCTGTTTTTT.

The J gene is TRBJ1-5, the V gene TRBV5-1; no definite D call. CDR1 and CDR2 (germline): SGHRS, YFSETQ. The length of the CDR3 is 13 residues. The ends were cut back, 0 bases at V and 4 bases at J, with 5 bases in the middle. The CDR3 region is CASSLAQNQPQHF. CDR3 coding DNA: TGCGCCAGCAGCTTGGCCCAAAATCAGCCCCAGCATTTT.

This chain joins TRBV29-1 and TRBJ2-5; 8 bases match TRBD1. V was clipped by 6 bases and J by 2 bases; unmatched bases: 8. The CDR3 contains 14 residues. From germline, CDR1 is SQVTM and CDR2 ANQGSEA. The CDR3, as DNA: TGCAGCGTCGACAGGGGCGTCCAACAAGAGACCCAGTACTTC. This sequence encodes CSVDRGVQQETQYF.

This clonotype has a single count. The V and J genes are TRBV12-3 or TRBV12-4 and TRBJ1-5, with TRBD1 as a possible D gene (6 bases). The CDR3 has 14 residues. V was shortened by 8 bases and J by 3 bases, with 14 bases between the two germline ends. The CDR3 DNA follows: TGTGCCAGCTCCGTGACAGGTCCCAATCAGCCCCAGCATTTT. Its translation is CASSVTGPNQPQHF.

This chain uses TRBV20-1 with TRBJ1-1, with a possible D match to TRBD1 (6 bases). The germline CDR1 and CDR2 sequences are DFQATT and SNEGSKA (reference sequence). V was shortened by 1 base and J by 7 bases, with 16 bases between the two germline ends. The CDR3 totals 14 residues. Written as DNA, the CDR3 is TGCAGTGCTAGAGGTCCGCAGGGGAGGGTTGAAGCTTTCTTT. It is translated as CSARGPQGRVEAFF.

The chain carries TRBV29-1 and TRBJ1-2; D is uncertain. The germline gives CDR1 SQVTM, CDR2 ANQGSEA. The CDR3 has 12 amino acids. Trimming took off 2 bases at V and 0 bases at J, with 4 bases between the two ends. CDR3 region: CSVEPANYGYTF. The DNA for the CDR3 is TGCAGCGTTGAACCAGCTAACTATGGCTACACCTTC.

The V gene is TRBV7-3, the J gene TRBJ2-2; D is undetermined. Trimming took 4 bases from V and 4 from J, leaving 16 bases between them. This CDR3 is 16 amino acids long. The germline V gene has CDR1 SGHTA and CDR2 FQGTGA. The CDR3 DNA is TGTGCCAGCAGCTCCGAAGGTGCGCTGCGCACCGGGGAGCTGTTTTTT. Its protein is CASSSEGALRTGELFF.

The chain carries TRBV7-2 and TRBJ1-1; D is uncertain. This CDR3 is 14 amino acids long. Germline V gives CDR1 SGHTA, CDR2 FQGNSA. V lost 6 bases to trimming and J lost 5 bases, with 16 bases between them. For the CDR3, the DNA is TGTGCCAGCAGACGGGAGGGTAGAGGGACTGAAGCTTTCTTT. Translating gives CASRREGRGTEAFF.

The genes are TRBV9 and TRBJ2-1; 9 nucleotides match TRBD2. CDR1 is SGDLS and CDR2 is YYNGEE in the germline V gene. V shed 1 base and J 6 bases; nucleotides not matched to a gene: 5. The CDR3 length is 15 residues. The CDR3 loop is CASSVWAGGLNEQFF. The DNA of the CDR3 is TGTGCCAGCAGCGTATGGGCGGGAGGGCTCAATGAGCAGTTCTTC.

This clonotype was seen once. The chain uses TRBV2 and TRBJ1-5, with 9 bases matching TRBD1. The CDR3 length is 13 residues. V lost 4 bases and J lost 6; bases outside the gene matches: 1. CDR1 is SNHLY, CDR2 FYNNEI, per germline. The CDR3 region has the DNA TGTGCCAGCAGTGGACAGGGGGTTCAGCCCCAGCATTTT. It codes for CASSGQGVQPQHF.

The J gene is TRBJ2-1, the V gene TRBV7-9, with a possible D match to TRBD2 (6 bases). Trimming pared 1 base from V and 9 bases from J, leaving 16 bases between. CDR1 is SEHNR, CDR2 FQNEAQ, per germline (reference sequence). The CDR3 consists of 15 residues. The DNA of the CDR3 is TGTGCCAGCAGCTTAGAGGTTACTAGCTCGGGTGAGCAGTTCTTC. This sequence encodes CASSLEVTSSGEQFF. The variable domain in full, completed from reference TRBV7-9 and TRBJ2-1, reads DTGVSQNPRHKITKRGQNVTFRCDPISEHNRLYWYRQTLGQGPEFLTYFQNEAQLEKSRLLSDRFSAERPKGSFSTLEIQRTEQGDSAMYLCASSLEVTSSGEQFFGPGTRLTVL.

The chain combines TRBV14 with TRBJ1-1; no clear D. The CDR3 is 13 amino acids. Trimming removed 0 bases from V and 10 bases from J, with 12 bases in between. CDR1 and CDR2 from the germline V gene are SGHDN and FVKESK. The CDR3 region has the DNA TGTGCCAGCAGCCAAGACTTAGGGAGCCCAGCTTTCTTT. It specifies CASSQDLGSPAFF.

V usage is TRBV5-1 and J usage is TRBJ2-2; D remains unclear. The germline V and J ends were trimmed by 7 bases and 4 bases, with 17 bases remaining between them. The CDR3 runs to 15 residues. Germline-derived CDR1 and CDR2 are SGHRS and YFSETQ. The chain's CDR3 is CASYLGAAFTGELFF. As DNA, the CDR3 is TGCGCCAGCTACCTCGGAGCAGCTTTCACCGGGGAGCTGTTTTTT.

The CDR3 coding sequence is TGTGCCTGGAGTATTTCCCACGAGCAGTACTTC. Residues: CAWSISHEQYF. The chain links TRBV30 to TRBJ2-7; D gene unclear. Germline lookup yields CDR1 GTSNPN and CDR2 SVGIG (reference sequence). V lost 2 bases and J 5 bases, leaving 7 bases between the germline ends. The CDR3 is 11 amino acids.

J is TRBJ1-2 and V is TRBV3-1; the match to TRBD1 covers 10 bases. V trimming: 2 bases; J trimming: 8 bases; junction bases outside the gene matches: 5. CDR3 size: 14 residues. Germline CDR1 is LGHDT and CDR2 is YNNKEL (reference sequence). CDR3 nucleotide sequence: TGTGCCAGCAGCCAACCCGGACAGGGGGGCGGCTACACCTTC. Residues: CASSQPGQGGGYTF.

The chain has TRBV28 and TRBJ2-5, with TRBD2 identical over 9 bases. CDR3 size: 16 residues. Germline values: CDR1 MDHEN, CDR2 SYDVKM. V trimming: 0 bases; J trimming: 1 base; junction bases outside the gene matches: 3. This chain's CDR3 is CASSLWASGIQETQYF. CDR3 bases: TGTGCCAGCAGTTTATGGGCTAGCGGGATCCAAGAGACCCAGTACTTC.

This clonotype was counted once. The chain employs TRBV6-6 and TRBJ2-7, with TRBD2 identical over 9 bases. Germline V gene lookup returns CDR1 MNHNY and CDR2 SVGAGI (reference sequence). CDR3 length: 16 residues. Unmatched junction bases numbered 12, after V lost 6 bases and J lost 3 bases. In nucleotides, the CDR3 is TGTGCCAGCAGCATGGGGGGAGCGGGAGGACACTACGAGCAGTACTTC. It specifies CASSMGGAGGHYEQYF.

The V and J genes are TRBV24-1 and TRBJ2-3, with D possibly matching TRBD1 (5 bases). Germline loops: CDR1 KGHDR, CDR2 SFDVKD. This CDR3 is built from 15 residues. With 2 bases removed from V and 6 bases from J, the gap between germline ends came to 14 bases. The CDR3 loop is CATSDSRASGDTQYF. The DNA for the CDR3 is TGTGCCACCAGTGATTCCCGGGCATCAGGGGATACGCAGTATTTT.

The V call is TRBV9, the J call TRBJ2-3, with D possibly being TRBD1 (7 bases). Germline CDR1 SGDLS, CDR2 YYNGEE. This CDR3 has 18 amino acids. Trimming took off 4 bases at V and 2 bases at J, with 23 bases between the two ends. CDR3 residues: CASSLRTFGGGPTDTQYF. CDR3 nucleotides: TGTGCCAGCAGCCTCCGTACTTTTGGAGGGGGCCCCACAGATACGCAGTATTTT.

The chain has TRBV20-1 and TRBJ1-3, with 9 bases lining up with TRBD1. This CDR3 has 15 amino acids. Losses at the gene ends were 4 bases for V and 2 bases for J; bases not matched to a gene: 6. The germline CDR1 and CDR2 sequences are DFQATT and SNEGSKA (reference sequence). CDR3 loop: CSATGTGIAGNTIYF. CDR3 sequence (DNA): TGCAGTGCTACCGGGACAGGGATCGCTGGAAACACCATATATTTT.

CDR3 amino acids: CSVERDKNTEAFF. The CDR3, as DNA: TGCAGCGTTGAAAGGGACAAGAACACTGAAGCTTTCTTT. The V and J genes are TRBV29-1 and TRBJ1-1, with TRBD1 as a possible D gene (6 bases). The CDR3 loop spans 13 amino acids. The ends were cut back, 2 bases at V and 1 base at J, with 8 bases in the middle. Germline-derived CDR1 and CDR2 are SQVTM and ANQGSEA. The complete variable domain, with remaining parts taken from reference TRBV29-1 and TRBJ1-1, reads SAVISQKPSRDICQRGTSLTIQCQVDSQVTMMFWYRQQPGQSLTLIATANQGSEATYESGFVIDKFPISRPNLTFSTLTVSNMSPEDSSIYLCSVERDKNTEAFFGQGTRLTVV.

The V gene is TRBV14, the J gene TRBJ2-7, with 7 bases identical to TRBD2. V shed 0 bases and J 4 bases; nucleotides not matched to a gene: 3. Germline V gene data show CDR1 as SGHDN and CDR2 as FVKESK. CDR3 length: 14 residues. The CDR3 sequence: CASSQETSRYEQYF. CDR3 nucleotides: TGTGCCAGCAGCCAAGAGACTAGCCGGTACGAGCAGTACTTC.